The TCR beta chain described here comes from a study of tumor-infiltrating lymphocytes in primary liver carcinoma. Overall study results and limits: Only about 7-24% of top clones were detected in each of the five tumor regions.

From 500 ng of total RNA, TCR beta-specific cDNA was reverse-transcribed using a constant-region primer. Libraries for TCR beta were built through three nested multiplex PCR rounds, which together made up a slightly modified ARM-PCR procedure. TRBV1-TRBV30 forward primers paired with a C-beta reverse primer drove the first two PCR rounds, approximately 11 cycles each. MiXCR, run by TCRdb on the multiplex PCR reads, gives a single entry per CDR3 protein. The sample yields under 110,000 distinct CDR3 sequences, approximately 70% seen once. From around 20-30 mg of unsorted bulk tissue, DNA and RNA were co-extracted together. Remarks on this clonotype: Its cognate antigen is unknown. At one boundary the junction diverges from the germline segment, which might be a read error.

The CDR3 is 16 amino acids. The V gene's germline CDR1 is LGHNA and CDR2 YNFKEQ. Sequencing was carried out using liver tumor tissue from sampling region 2. Subset noted: tumor region T2, inferior pole. This clonotype was sampled from a woman aged 60 to 75 with primary liver carcinoma and hepatitis B virus infection. The gene calls are TRBV4-2 and TRBJ1-1; a possible D gene is TRBD1 (6 bases). DNA for the CDR3: TGTGCCAGCAGCCCATCGGAAGCTCGGGGGGGCACTGAGGCTTTCTTC. This gives the protein CASSPSEARGGTEAFF.